This T cell receptor (beta chain) was recovered during a study of a mutant IDH1 vaccine in newly diagnosed glioma. Study-level background: Commencement of vaccination occurred 4-6 weeks following radiotherapy alone, or concurrently with temozolomide cycles. An approximately 62% male, 37.5% female split and a mean age of 40.4 years characterized treated patients. Visit V12 happened at week 35; visit V13 happened at week 47.

Time point of the sample: week 35, safety follow-up. Each dose delivered 300 ug of mutant IDH1 20-mer peptide subcutaneously with imiquimod. In weeks 1, 3, 5, 7, 11, 15, 19 and 23, patients were vaccinated. Concerning this clone: What it binds is unknown.

With 1 base removed from V and 3 bases from J, the gap between germline ends came to 10 bases. The CDR3 is made up of 15 amino acids. Germline CDR1 is SGHVS and CDR2 is FQNEAQ. Assay: immunoSEQ multiplex PCR; the TCRdb copy retains only in-frame clones and omits some. The table lists around 32,000 clones, roughly 80% of them singletons. The source of this sequence is a woman between 18 and 29 years old with glioma. The rearrangement links TRBV7-8 to TRBJ1-5; no firm D call. Source: PBMCs, taken from a glioma patient whose treatment included an IDH1 peptide vaccine. Here the CDR3 DNA reads TGTGCCAGCAGCTTAGAAGGACTGTCCAATCAGCCCCAGCATTTT. It codes for CASSLEGLSNQPQHF.